Below, one T cell receptor beta chain is given with its context. CDR1 is SGDLS and CDR2 is YYNGEE in the germline V gene. V shed 0 bases and J shed 8 bases, with 18 bases lying between them. The CDR3 consists of 16 residues. TCRdb's copy holds only in-frame clones and misses some; the assay was immunoSEQ multiplex PCR. Of roughly 63,000 clones in the sample, 80% to 95% were seen once. The sample is drawn from a study of control samples from healthy donors and cancer patients. This receptor was obtained from a man between 35 and 55 years old with colorectal cancer. The genes are TRBV9 and TRBJ2-1; weak D call: TRBD2 (5 bases). The source material was PBMCs. Here the CDR3 reads CASSVGAGVASDEQFF. The CDR3, as DNA: TGTGCCAGCAGCGTAGGTGCTGGAGTAGCGAGTGATGAGCAGTTCTTC.